This T cell receptor beta chain was profiled in a study of Ad26.COV2.S vaccination and SARS-CoV-2 variants. Described treatment: around 19 received Ad26.COV2.S at low or high dose, single or two shots; 5 received placebo; per-sample allocation not given. Collection of samples fell on day 63 after the first vaccine or placebo injection. This CDR3 is 12 amino acids long. V lost 4 bases and J lost 8, with 12 bases in between. Libraries were prepared by immunoSEQ multiplex PCR; TCRdb keeps only in-frame clonotypes and omits some of them. The data show 250,000 to 300,000 clones, with approximately 89% seen just once and less than 3.5% held by the top ten.

The chain recombines TRBV5-3 with TRBJ1-1; no clear D. TRBV5-3 is annotated as an ORF whose role is uncertain. This specimen was peripheral blood, taken in a trial of Ad26.COV2.S vaccine versus placebo. This TCR derives from a person between 18 and 59 years old who received the Ad26.COV2.S COVID-19 vaccine or a placebo. The chain's CDR3 is CARSGPSKEAFF. The CDR3 DNA sequence: TGTGCCAGAAGCGGACCGTCTAAGGAAGCTTTCTTT.